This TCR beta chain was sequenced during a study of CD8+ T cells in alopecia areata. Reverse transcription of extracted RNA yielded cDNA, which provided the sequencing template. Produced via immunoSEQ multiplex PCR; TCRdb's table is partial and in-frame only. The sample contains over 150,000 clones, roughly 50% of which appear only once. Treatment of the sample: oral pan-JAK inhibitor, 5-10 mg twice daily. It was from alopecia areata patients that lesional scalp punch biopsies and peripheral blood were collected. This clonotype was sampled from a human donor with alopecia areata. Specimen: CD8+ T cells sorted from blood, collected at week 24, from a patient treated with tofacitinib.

CDR3 nucleotides: TGTGCCTGGAGTGGGGATTACAATGAGCAGTTCTTC. Its protein is CAWSGDYNEQFF. The chain uses TRBV30 and TRBJ2-1, with no clear D. Germline lookup yields CDR1 GTSNPN and CDR2 SVGIG (reference sequence). The CDR3 has 12 amino acids. Trimming shortened V by 1 base and J by 4 bases, and 5 bases separated the two germline ends. Complete variable domain (other parts from reference TRBV30 and TRBJ2-1): SQTIHQWPATLVQPVGSPLSLECTVEGTSNPNLYWYRQAAGRGLQLLFYSVGIGQISSEVPQNLSASRPQDRQFILSSKKLLLSDSGFYLCAWSGDYNEQFFGPGTRLTVL.